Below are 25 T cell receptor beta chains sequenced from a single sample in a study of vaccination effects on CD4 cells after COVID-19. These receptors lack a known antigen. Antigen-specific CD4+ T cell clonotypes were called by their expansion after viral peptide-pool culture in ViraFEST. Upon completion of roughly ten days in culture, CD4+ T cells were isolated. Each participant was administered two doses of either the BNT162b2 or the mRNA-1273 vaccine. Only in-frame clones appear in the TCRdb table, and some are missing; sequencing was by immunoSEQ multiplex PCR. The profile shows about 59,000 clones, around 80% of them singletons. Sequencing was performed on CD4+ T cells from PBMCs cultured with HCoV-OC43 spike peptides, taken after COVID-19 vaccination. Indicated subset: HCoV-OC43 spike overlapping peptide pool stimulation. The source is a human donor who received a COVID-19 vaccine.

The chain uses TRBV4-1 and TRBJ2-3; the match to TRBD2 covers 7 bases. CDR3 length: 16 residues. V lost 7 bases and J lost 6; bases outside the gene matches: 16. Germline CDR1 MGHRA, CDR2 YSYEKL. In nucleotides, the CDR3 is TGCGCCAGCACCCTAAAATTCCTCGGGACTAACGATACGCAGTATTTT. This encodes CASTLKFLGTNDTQYF.

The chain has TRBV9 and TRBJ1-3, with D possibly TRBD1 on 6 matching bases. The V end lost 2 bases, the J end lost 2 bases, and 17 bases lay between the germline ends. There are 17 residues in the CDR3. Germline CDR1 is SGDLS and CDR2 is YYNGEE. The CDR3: CASSVSFGGRAGNTIYF. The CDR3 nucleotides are TGTGCCAGCAGCGTCTCCTTTGGGGGCAGGGCTGGAAACACCATATATTTT. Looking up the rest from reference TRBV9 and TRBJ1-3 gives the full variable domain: DSGVTQTPKHLITATGQRVTLRCSPRSGDLSVYWYQQSLDQGLQFLIQYYNGEERAKGNILERFSAQQFPDLHSELNLSSLELGDSALYFCASSVSFGGRAGNTIYFGEGSWLTVV.

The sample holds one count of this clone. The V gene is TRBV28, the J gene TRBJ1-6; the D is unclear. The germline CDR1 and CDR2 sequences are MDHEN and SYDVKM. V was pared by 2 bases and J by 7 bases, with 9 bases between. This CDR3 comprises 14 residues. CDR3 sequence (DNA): TGTGCCAGCAGTTTAGGGCACCTAAATTCACCCCTCCACTTT. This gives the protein CASSLGHLNSPLHF.

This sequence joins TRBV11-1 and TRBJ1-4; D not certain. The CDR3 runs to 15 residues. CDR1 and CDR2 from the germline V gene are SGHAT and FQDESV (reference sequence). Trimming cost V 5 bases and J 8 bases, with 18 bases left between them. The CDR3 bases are TGTGCCAGCAGCCCGCGCTGGATGGGAAAAGAAAAACTGTTTTTT. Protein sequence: CASSPRWMGKEKLFF. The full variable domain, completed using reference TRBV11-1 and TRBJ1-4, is EAEVAQSPRYKITEKSQAVAFWCDPISGHATLYWYRQILGQGPELLVQFQDESVVDDSQLPKDRFSAERLKGVDSTLKIQPAELGDSAMYLCASSPRWMGKEKLFFGSGTQLSVL.

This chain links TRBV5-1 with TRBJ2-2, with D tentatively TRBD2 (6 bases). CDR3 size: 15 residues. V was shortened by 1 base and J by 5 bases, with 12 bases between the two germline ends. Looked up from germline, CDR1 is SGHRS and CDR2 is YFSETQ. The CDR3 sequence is CASSLSSGLTGELFF. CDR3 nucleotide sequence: TGCGCCAGCAGCTTGTCCAGCGGGCTGACCGGGGAGCTGTTTTTT.

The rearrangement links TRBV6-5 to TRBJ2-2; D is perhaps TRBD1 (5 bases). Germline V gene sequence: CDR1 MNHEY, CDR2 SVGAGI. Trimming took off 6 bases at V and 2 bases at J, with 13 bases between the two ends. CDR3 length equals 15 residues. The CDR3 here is CASRPHQGNTGELFF. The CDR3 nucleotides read TGTGCCAGCAGACCCCACCAGGGAAACACCGGGGAGCTGTTTTTT.

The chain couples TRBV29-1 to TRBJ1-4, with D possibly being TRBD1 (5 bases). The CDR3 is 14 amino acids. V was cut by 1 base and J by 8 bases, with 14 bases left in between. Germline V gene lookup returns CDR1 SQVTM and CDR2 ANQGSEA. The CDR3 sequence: CSVEGYDRGEKLFF. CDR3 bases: TGCAGCGTTGAAGGCTACGACAGAGGGGAAAAACTGTTTTTT.

The CDR3 spells CASSDGQSSYNEQFF. CDR3 coding DNA: TGTGCCAGCAGTGACGGTCAGAGCTCCTACAATGAGCAGTTCTTC. The V and J genes are TRBV6-4 and TRBJ2-1; D is unresolved. The CDR3 has 15 amino acids. Per the germline V gene, CDR1 is MRHNA and CDR2 is SNTAGT. V lost 2 bases, J lost 0 bases, and 8 bases lay in between.

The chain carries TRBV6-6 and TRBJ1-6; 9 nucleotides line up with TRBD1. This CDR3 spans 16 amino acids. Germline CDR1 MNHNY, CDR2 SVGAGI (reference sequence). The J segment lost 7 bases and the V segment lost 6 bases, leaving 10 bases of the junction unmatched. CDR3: CASRGTGRIGNSPLHF. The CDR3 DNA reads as TGTGCCAGCAGGGGGACAGGGCGGATAGGGAATTCACCCCTCCACTTT.

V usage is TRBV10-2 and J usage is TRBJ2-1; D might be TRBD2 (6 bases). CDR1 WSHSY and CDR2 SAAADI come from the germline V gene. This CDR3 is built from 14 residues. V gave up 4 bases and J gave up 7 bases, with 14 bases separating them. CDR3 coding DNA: TGCGCCAGCAGTGCGGAAGTCCGGGGGAATGAGCAGTTCTTC. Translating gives CASSAEVRGNEQFF.

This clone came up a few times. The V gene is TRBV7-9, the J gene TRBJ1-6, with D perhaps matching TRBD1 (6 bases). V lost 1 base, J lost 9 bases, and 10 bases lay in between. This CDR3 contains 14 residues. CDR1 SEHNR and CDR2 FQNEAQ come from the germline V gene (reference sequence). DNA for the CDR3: TGTGCCAGCAGCTTAGACCTACAGGGTTCACCCCTCCACTTT. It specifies CASSLDLQGSPLHF. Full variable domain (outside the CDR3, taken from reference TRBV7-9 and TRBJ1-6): DTGVSQNPRHKITKRGQNVTFRCDPISEHNRLYWYRQTLGQGPEFLTYFQNEAQLEKSRLLSDRFSAERPKGSFSTLEIQRTEQGDSAMYLCASSLDLQGSPLHFGNGTRLTVT.

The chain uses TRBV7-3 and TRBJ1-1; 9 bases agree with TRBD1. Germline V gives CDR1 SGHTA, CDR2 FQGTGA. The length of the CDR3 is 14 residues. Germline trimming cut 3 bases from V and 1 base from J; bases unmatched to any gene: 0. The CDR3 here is CASSLGQGNTEAFF. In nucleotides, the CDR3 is TGTGCCAGCAGCTTGGGACAGGGGAACACTGAAGCTTTCTTT.

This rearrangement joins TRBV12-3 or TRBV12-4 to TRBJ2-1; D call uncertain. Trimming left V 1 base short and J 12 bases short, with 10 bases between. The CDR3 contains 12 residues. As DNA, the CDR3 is TGTGCCAGCAGTTTAGGAGGAGTGGGGCAGTTCTTC. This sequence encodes CASSLGGVGQFF.

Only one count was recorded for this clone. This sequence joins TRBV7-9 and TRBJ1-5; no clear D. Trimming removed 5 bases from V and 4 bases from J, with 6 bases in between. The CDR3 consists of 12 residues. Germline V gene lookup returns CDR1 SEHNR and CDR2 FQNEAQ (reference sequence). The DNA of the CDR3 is TGTGCCAGCAGCCAGAGTAATCAGCCCCAGCATTTT. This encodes CASSQSNQPQHF.

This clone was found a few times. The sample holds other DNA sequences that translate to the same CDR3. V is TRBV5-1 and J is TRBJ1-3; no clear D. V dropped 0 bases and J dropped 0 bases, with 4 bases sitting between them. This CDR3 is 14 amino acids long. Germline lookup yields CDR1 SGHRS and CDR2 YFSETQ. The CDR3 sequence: CASSLGGSGNTIYF. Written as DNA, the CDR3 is TGCGCCAGCAGCTTGGGGGGCTCTGGAAACACCATATATTTT.

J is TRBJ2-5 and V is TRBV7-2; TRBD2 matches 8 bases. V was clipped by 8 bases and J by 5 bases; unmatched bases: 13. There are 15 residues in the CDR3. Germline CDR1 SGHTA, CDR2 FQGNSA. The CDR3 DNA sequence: TGTGCCAGCCTTCCTTCCGTGACTAGCGTGGAGACCCAGTACTTC. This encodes CASLPSVTSVETQYF. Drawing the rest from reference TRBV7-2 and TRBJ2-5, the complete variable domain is GAGVSQSPSNKVTEKGKDVELRCDPISGHTALYWYRQSLGQGLEFLIYFQGNSAPDKSGLPSDRFSAERTGGSVSTLTIQRTQQEDSAVYLCASLPSVTSVETQYFGPGTRLLVL.

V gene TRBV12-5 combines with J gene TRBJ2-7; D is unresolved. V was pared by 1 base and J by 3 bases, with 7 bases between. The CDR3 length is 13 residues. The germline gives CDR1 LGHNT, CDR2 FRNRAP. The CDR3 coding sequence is TGTGCTAGTGGTTTGGACACATTCTACGAGCAGTACGTC. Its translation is CASGLDTFYEQYV.

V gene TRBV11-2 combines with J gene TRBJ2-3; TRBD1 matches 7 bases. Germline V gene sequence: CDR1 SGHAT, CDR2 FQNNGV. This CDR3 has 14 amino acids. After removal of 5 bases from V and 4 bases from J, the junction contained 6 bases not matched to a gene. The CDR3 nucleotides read TGTGCCAGCAGCCACGACAGGGTTCCAGATACGCAGTATTTT. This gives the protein CASSHDRVPDTQYF.

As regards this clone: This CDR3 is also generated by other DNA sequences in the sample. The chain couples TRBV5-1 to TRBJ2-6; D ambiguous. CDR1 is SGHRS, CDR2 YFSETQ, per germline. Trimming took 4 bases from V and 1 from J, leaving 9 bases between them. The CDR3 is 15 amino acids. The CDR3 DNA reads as TGCGCCAGCAGCCTTGTGGGGTCTGGGGCCAACGTCCTGACTTTC. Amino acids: CASSLVGSGANVLTF.

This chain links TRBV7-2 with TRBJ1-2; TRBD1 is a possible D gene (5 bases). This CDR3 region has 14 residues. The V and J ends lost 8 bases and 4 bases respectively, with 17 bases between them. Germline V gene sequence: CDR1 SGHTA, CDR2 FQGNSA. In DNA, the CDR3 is TGTGCCAGCTCAATAAGAGGGACGGGCTATGGCTACACCTTC. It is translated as CASSIRGTGYGYTF.

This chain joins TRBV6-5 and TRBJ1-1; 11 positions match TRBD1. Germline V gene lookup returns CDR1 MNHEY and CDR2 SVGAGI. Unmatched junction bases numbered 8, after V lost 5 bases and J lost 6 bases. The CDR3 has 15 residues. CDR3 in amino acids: CASSPLGQGAAEAFF. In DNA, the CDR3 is TGTGCCAGCAGTCCATTAGGACAGGGGGCCGCTGAAGCTTTCTTT.

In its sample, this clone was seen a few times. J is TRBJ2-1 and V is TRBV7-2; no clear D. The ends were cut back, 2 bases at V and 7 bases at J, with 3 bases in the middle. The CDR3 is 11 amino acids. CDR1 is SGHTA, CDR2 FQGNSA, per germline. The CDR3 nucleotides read TGTGCCAGCAGCTTACTAAATGAGCAGTTCTTC. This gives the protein CASSLLNEQFF.

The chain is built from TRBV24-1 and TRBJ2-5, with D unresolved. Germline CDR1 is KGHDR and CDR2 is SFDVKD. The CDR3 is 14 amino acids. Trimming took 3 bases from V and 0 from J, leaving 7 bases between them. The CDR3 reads CATSDPTDQETQYF. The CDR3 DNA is TGTGCCACCAGTGATCCGACGGACCAAGAGACCCAGTACTTC.

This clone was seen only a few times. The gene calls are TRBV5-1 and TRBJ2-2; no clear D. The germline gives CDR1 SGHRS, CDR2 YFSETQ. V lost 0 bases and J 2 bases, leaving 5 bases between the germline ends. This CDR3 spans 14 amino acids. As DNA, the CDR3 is TGCGCCAGCAGCTTGGGGGGTAACACCGGGGAGCTGTTTTTT. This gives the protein CASSLGGNTGELFF.

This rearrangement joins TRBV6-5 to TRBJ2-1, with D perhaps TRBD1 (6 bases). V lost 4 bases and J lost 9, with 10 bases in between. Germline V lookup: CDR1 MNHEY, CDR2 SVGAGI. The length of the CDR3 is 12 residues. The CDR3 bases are TGTGCCAGCAGTTGGGGGCCGGGTGAGCAGTTCTTC. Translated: CASSWGPGEQFF.